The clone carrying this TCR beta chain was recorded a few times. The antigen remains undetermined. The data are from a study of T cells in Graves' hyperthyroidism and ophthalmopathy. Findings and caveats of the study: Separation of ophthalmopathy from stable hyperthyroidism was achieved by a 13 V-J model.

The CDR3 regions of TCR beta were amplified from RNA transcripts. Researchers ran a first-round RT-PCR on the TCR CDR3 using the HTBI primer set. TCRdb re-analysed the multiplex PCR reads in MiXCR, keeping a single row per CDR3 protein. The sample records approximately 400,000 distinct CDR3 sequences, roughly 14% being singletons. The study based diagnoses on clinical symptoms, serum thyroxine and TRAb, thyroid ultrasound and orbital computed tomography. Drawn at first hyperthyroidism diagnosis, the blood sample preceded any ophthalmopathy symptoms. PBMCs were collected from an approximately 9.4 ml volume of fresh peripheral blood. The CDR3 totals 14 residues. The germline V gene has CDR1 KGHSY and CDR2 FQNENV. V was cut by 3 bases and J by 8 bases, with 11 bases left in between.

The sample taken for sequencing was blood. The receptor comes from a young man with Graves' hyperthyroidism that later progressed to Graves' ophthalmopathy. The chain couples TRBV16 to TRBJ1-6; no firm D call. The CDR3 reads CASSHERSHSPLHF. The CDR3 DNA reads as TGTGCCAGCAGCCACGAAAGGAGCCATTCACCCCTCCACTTT. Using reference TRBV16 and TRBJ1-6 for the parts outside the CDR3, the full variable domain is GEEVAQTPKHLVRGEGQKAKLYCAPIKGHSYVFWYQQVLKNEFKFLISFQNENVFDETGMPKERFSAKCLPNSPCSLEIQATKLEDSAVYFCASSHERSHSPLHFGNGTRLTVT.